The rows below give T cell receptor beta chains drawn from one sample of a study of shared clonotypes between healthy human individuals. Data came from immunoSEQ multiplex PCR; TCRdb stores just in-frame clones and leaves some out. Of over a million clones listed, over 95% are singletons. Sequencing was done on a sample of naive CD4+ T cells sorted from blood. The receptors originated from a man aged 25-45 years in good health. The CDR3 runs from the conserved cysteine through the conserved F or W. D genes are given only for firm matches. Size values are once, few and many counts, or a class for expanded clones, and some rows have none.

>17|TRBV5-8|NA|TRBD2|TRBJ2-2
CASSRLWTSGYTGELFF
TGTGCCAGCAGCCGCCTTTGGACTAGCGGATACACCGGGGAGCTGTTTTTT
>13|TRBV9|NA|NA|TRBJ2-7
CASSVEPSYEQYF
TGTGCCAGCAGCGTCGAACCTTCTTACGAGCAGTACTTC
>15|TRBV7-3|once|TRBD1|TRBJ2-2
CASSLDRVLLGELFF
TGTGCCAGCAGCTTGGACAGGGTATTACTGGGGGAGCTGTTTTTT
>17|TRBV21-1|NA|NA|TRBJ1-2
CASSKGTGAPPMEGYTF
TGTGCCAGCAGCAAAGGGACAGGGGCCCCGCCAATGGAGGGCTACACCTTC
>15|TRBV10-3|once|NA|TRBJ2-7
CAISESEGSAYEQYF
TGTGCCATCAGTGAGTCGGAGGGGTCTGCCTACGAGCAGTACTTC
>14|TRBV5-1|NA|NA|TRBJ1-5
CASSLGQQDQPQHF
TGCGCCAGCAGCTTGGGACAACAGGATCAGCCCCAGCATTTT
>14|TRBV9|NA|TRBD2|TRBJ2-7
CASSGSGSLWEQYF
TGTGCCAGCAGCGGTAGCGGGAGTCTTTGGGAGCAGTACTTC
>17|TRBV15|NA|NA|TRBJ1-3
CATSRASFRSSGNTIYF
TGTGCCACCAGCAGAGCCTCATTCAGGAGCTCTGGAAACACCATATATTTT
>15|TRBV5-1|NA|NA|TRBJ2-7
CASSREGGGWYEQYF
TGCGCCAGCAGCCGCGAAGGGGGAGGGTGGTACGAGCAGTACTTC
>15|TRBV18|NA|TRBD1|TRBJ2-3
CASSPGTGKTDTQYF
TGTGCCAGCTCACCCGGGACAGGGAAAACAGATACGCAGTATTTT
>14|TRBV5-6|NA|TRBD1|TRBJ2-3
CASRRDRGLNTQYF
TGTGCCAGCCGAAGGGACAGGGGGCTCAATACGCAGTATTTT
>17|TRBV14|NA|TRBD2|TRBJ2-7
CASSQGTSGRFRSEQYF
TGTGCCAGCAGCCAAGGGACTAGCGGGAGGTTTCGTAGCGAGCAGTACTTC
>16|TRBV5-4|NA|TRBD1|TRBJ1-2
CASSLPGTGGYVGYTF
TGTGCCAGCAGCTTACCCGGGACAGGGGGTTATGTCGGCTACACCTTC
>16|TRBV5-1|NA|TRBD1|TRBJ1-1
CASSLGTGVLNTEAFF
TGCGCCAGCAGCTTGGGGACAGGTGTTCTGAACACTGAAGCTTTCTTT
>12|TRBV19|once|NA|TRBJ2-3
CASANMMNTQYF
TGTGCCAGCGCTAATATGATGAATACGCAGTATTTT
>14|TRBV7-2|few|NA|TRBJ2-5
CASSHGADQETQYF
TGTGCCAGCAGCCACGGCGCTGATCAGGAGACCCAGTACTTC
>14|TRBV6-1|NA|NA|TRBJ1-5
CASRVREPERAQHF
TGTGCCAGCAGGGTCCGGGAGCCGGAAAGGGCCCAGCATTTT
>15|TRBV9|NA|NA|TRBJ2-1
CASSVARASYNEQFF
TGTGCCAGCAGCGTAGCGAGGGCGTCTTACAATGAGCAGTTCTTC
>18|TRBV12-5|NA|NA|TRBJ1-1
CASGLVPLLGGMNTEAFF
TGTGCTAGTGGTTTGGTACCGCTTCTGGGGGGGATGAACACTGAAGCTTTCTTT
>14|TRBV19|once|NA|TRBJ2-2
CASRVIANTGELFF
TGTGCCAGCCGGGTAATCGCGAACACCGGGGAGCTGTTTTTT
>11|TRBV6-1|NA|NA|TRBJ2-7
CASSEFSEQYF
TGTGCCAGCAGTGAATTCTCCGAGCAGTACTTC
>13|TRBV6-5|NA|TRBD1|TRBJ1-2
CASSLSGQDGYTF
TGTGCCAGCAGCCTGTCTGGACAGGATGGCTACACCTTC
>15|TRBV19|NA|TRBD1|TRBJ2-7
CASRSPGQGPHEQYF
TGTGCCAGTAGGTCCCCGGGACAGGGACCCCACGAGCAGTACTTC
>15|TRBV5-1|NA|NA|TRBJ2-7
CASSLVAGGGVEQYF
TGCGCCAGCAGCTTGGTAGCCGGGGGAGGTGTCGAGCAGTACTTC
>15|TRBV5-5|NA|TRBD2|TRBJ2-1
CASSHSGTSGIEQFF
TGTGCCAGCAGCCATTCCGGGACTAGCGGGATTGAGCAGTTCTTC
>15|TRBV18|NA|TRBD2|TRBJ2-2
CASSPLAGPTGELFF
TGTGCCAGCTCACCCTTAGCGGGACCGACCGGGGAGCTGTTTTTT
>14|TRBV18|NA|TRBD1|TRBJ2-7
CASSPIGQDYEQYF
TGTGCCAGCTCACCTATCGGACAGGACTACGAGCAGTACTTC
>14|TRBV28|NA|NA|TRBJ2-3
CASTPGANTDTQYF
TGTGCCAGCACCCCCGGGGCAAACACAGATACGCAGTATTTT
>15|TRBV2|NA|TRBD2|TRBJ2-2
CASTDGTSGTGELFF
TGTGCCAGCACTGACGGGACTAGCGGGACCGGGGAGCTGTTTTTT
>13|TRBV10-1|few|NA|TRBJ1-1
CASSETANTEAFF
TGCGCCAGCAGTGAGACAGCCAACACTGAAGCTTTCTTT
>15|TRBV7-6|NA|TRBD2|TRBJ2-5
CASSLLAGDQETQYF
TGTGCCAGCAGCTTACTAGCGGGAGACCAAGAGACCCAGTACTTC
>13|TRBV6-1|once|NA|TRBJ2-2
CASSGQNTGELFF
TGTGCCAGCTCCGGACAGAACACCGGGGAGCTGTTTTTT
>15|TRBV19|NA|NA|TRBJ2-7
CASSAGRESPYEQYF
TGTGCCAGTAGCGCCGGACGGGAGTCCCCCTACGAGCAGTACTTC
>15|TRBV5-1|NA|TRBD1|TRBJ1-1
CASSPDSDRPVEAFF
TGCGCCAGCAGCCCCGACTCGGACAGGCCGGTGGAAGCTTTCTTT
>17|TRBV7-7|NA|NA|TRBJ2-2
CASSLSRVAAAAGELFF
TGTGCCAGCAGCTTAAGTCGTGTAGCAGCGGCCGCCGGGGAGCTGTTTTTT
>16|TRBV10-3|NA|NA|TRBJ2-1
CAISDGGVSRDNEQFF
TGTGCCATCAGTGATGGGGGAGTATCTAGGGACAATGAGCAGTTCTTC
>18|TRBV7-9|NA|NA|TRBJ2-3
CASSSLPFGQRHRNTQYF
TGTGCCAGCAGCTCGCTTCCTTTTGGACAGCGACACCGGAATACGCAGTATTTT
>14|TRBV10-3|NA|TRBD2|TRBJ2-2
CAIVVAGVSGELFF
TGTGCCATCGTCGTAGCGGGAGTCTCCGGGGAGCTGTTTTTT
>14|TRBV5-4|NA|TRBD1|TRBJ2-5
CASSLGQGGETQYF
TGTGCCAGCAGTCTTGGACAGGGCGGAGAGACCCAGTACTTC
>15|TRBV5-1|NA|NA|TRBJ2-2
CASSRGQANTGELFF
TGCGCCAGCAGTCGGGGACAAGCGAACACCGGGGAGCTGTTTTTT
>15|TRBV14|few|NA|TRBJ1-4
CASSQTRPMNEKLFF
TGTGCCAGCAGCCAAACGCGGCCGATGAATGAAAAACTGTTTTTT
>17|TRBV28|once|TRBD2|TRBJ2-7
CASSSSRTSGSSYEQYF
TGTGCCAGCAGTTCCTCCAGGACTAGCGGGAGCTCCTACGAGCAGTACTTC
>15|TRBV6-5|NA|NA|TRBJ2-7
CASSYWETVAYEQYF
TGTGCCAGCAGTTATTGGGAGACGGTCGCCTACGAGCAGTACTTC
>14|TRBV10-3|NA|NA|TRBJ1-1
CAISEIETDTEAFF
TGTGCCATCAGTGAAATAGAAACAGACACTGAAGCTTTCTTT
>15|TRBV6-5|NA|NA|TRBJ1-2
CASSYSGGANYGYTF
TGTGCCAGCAGTTACTCCGGGGGAGCTAACTATGGCTACACCTTC
>15|TRBV6-6|NA|NA|TRBJ2-3
CASTISGMNTDTQYF
TGTGCCAGCACTATTAGCGGAATGAACACAGATACGCAGTATTTT
>15|TRBV30|NA|NA|TRBJ2-3
CAWSVLQHGTDTQYF
TGTGCCTGGAGTGTATTACAGCATGGCACAGATACGCAGTATTTT
>13|TRBV6-5|NA|NA|TRBJ2-1
CASSYLNNYEQFF
TGTGCCAGCAGTTACCTAAATAACTATGAGCAGTTCTTC
>12|TRBV7-3|NA|NA|TRBJ2-2
CASSSNTGELFF
TGTGCCAGCAGCTCAAACACCGGGGAGCTGTTTTTT
>15|TRBV5-5|NA|NA|TRBJ2-5
CASSLADLGSETQYF
TGTGCCAGCAGCCTTGCCGACCTAGGGTCAGAGACCCAGTACTTC
>14|TRBV2|NA|TRBD2|TRBJ2-2
CASNLAGESGELFF
TGTGCCAGCAACCTAGCGGGAGAATCCGGGGAGCTGTTTTTT
>15|TRBV7-8|NA|TRBD2|TRBJ2-7
CASSETSGRVGEQYF
TGTGCCAGCAGCGAAACTAGCGGGAGGGTTGGGGAGCAGTACTTC
>16|TRBV6-6|NA|NA|TRBJ2-2
CASSYWTPMNTGELFF
TGTGCCAGCAGTTACTGGACACCGATGAACACCGGGGAGCTGTTTTTT
>14|TRBV28|NA|NA|TRBJ2-7
CASSRRDGSYEQYF
TGTGCCAGCAGTCGGCGGGACGGGAGCTACGAGCAGTACTTC
>12|TRBV30|NA|NA|TRBJ2-3
CAWSYYGDTQYF
TGTGCCTGGAGTTATTATGGAGATACGCAGTATTTT
>13|TRBV28|NA|NA|TRBJ2-7
CASREPGSYEQYF
TGTGCCAGCAGGGAACCCGGGTCCTACGAGCAGTACTTC
>11|TRBV20-1|NA|NA|TRBJ1-1
CSARILGGAFF
TGCAGTGCTAGAATCTTAGGGGGAGCTTTCTTT
>14|TRBV5-1|NA|NA|TRBJ1-5
CASSIQTEGQPQHF
TGCGCCAGCAGCATCCAGACGGAGGGACAGCCCCAGCATTTT
>14|TRBV6-6|once|NA|TRBJ1-4
CASSYGPRGEKLFF
TGTGCCAGCAGTTATGGGCCAAGGGGGGAAAAACTGTTTTTT